A single sample is the source of the 29 T cell receptor beta chains below, sequenced in a study of low-dose radiotherapy and immunotherapy resistance in tumors (dated by TCRdb to between 2020 and 2023). Sequencing took place on an Illumina HiSeq 2500. First-strand cDNA was synthesized using Superscript III and a set of TRAV- and TRBV-specific primers, so that both TCRalpha and TCRbeta chains were covered. TCRs were amplified with Phusion for around 19 PCR cycles, with a constant-region primer paired with the adapter attached to the V primers. TCRdb cleaned the public reads at Q25 with fastp, built clones with MiXCR and kept in-frame beta chains. Each record represents a unique CDR3 protein, reported with the most common genes and DNA among its rows. This sample is represented by some 100,000 distinct CDR3 sequences; roughly 20% of them were singletons. About 4% of the sample comes from the top ten.

In light of the paper, this sample's time point label describes: after trial treatment. Per the publication, the treatment or condition label means: LDRT plus nivolumab, ipilimumab, low-dose cyclophosphamide and aspirin (RACIN trial). The sample was PBMCs, taken after low-dose radiotherapy plus immunotherapy. The source of these receptors is a male donor with prostate cancer.

This clonotype was detected many times. The chain has TRBV5-1 and TRBJ1-1; the match to TRBD1 covers 8 bases. CDR3 length: 15 residues. The germline gives CDR1 SGHRS, CDR2 YFSETQ. Unmatched junction bases numbered 6, after V lost 0 bases and J lost 5 bases. CDR3 nucleotides: TGCGCCAGCAGCTTGGATCTTGGGACAGGAACTGAAGCTTTCTTT. Its translation: CASSLDLGTGTEAFF. Supplemented by reference TRBV5-1 and TRBJ1-1, the full variable domain reads KAGVTQTPRYLIKTRGQQVTLSCSPISGHRSVSWYQQTPGQGLQFLFEYFSETQRNKGNFPGRFSGRQFSNSRSEMNVSTLELGDSALYLCASSLDLGTGTEAFFGQGTRLTVV.

The V gene is TRBV27, the J gene TRBJ2-5; D remains unclear. The CDR3 has 16 amino acids. CDR1 MNHEY and CDR2 SMNVEV come from the germline V gene (reference sequence). The V gene lost 5 bases and the J gene lost 5 bases, with 21 bases spanning the gap. CDR3 bases: TGTGCCAGCAGTCCCCTCGGACGCTCGCGCGAGGAGACCCAGTACTTC. Amino acid sequence: CASSPLGRSREETQYF.

This clonotype has ten or more counts. This chain links TRBV7-2 with TRBJ2-3; 9 bases match TRBD1. CDR3 length: 16 residues. The V gene end was trimmed by 6 bases and the J gene end by 4 bases; junction bases not matched to a gene: 11. Germline assignment: CDR1 SGHTA and CDR2 FQGNSA. The CDR3 DNA reads TGTGCCAGCAGTCAAGACCGGGACAGGGCTTCAGATACGCAGTATTTT. Protein product: CASSQDRDRASDTQYF.

To note about this clonotype: A far more abundant clone sits one base away, making this likely a read error. This sequence joins TRBV2 and TRBJ1-1; D remains ambiguous. The CDR3 contains 16 residues. Germline V gene sequence: CDR1 SNHLY, CDR2 FYNNEI. Trimming removed 8 bases at V and 5 bases at J, with 24 bases between. CDR3 sequence (DNA): TGTGCCAGCCGCCAAGAGTACGGGAGAGTGGGGACTGAAGCTTTCTTT. As protein: CASRQEYGRVGTEAFF.

The chain combines TRBV29-1 with TRBJ2-1, with 10 nucleotides matching TRBD2. The CDR3 spans 16 residues. Germline CDR1 SQVTM, CDR2 ANQGSEA. V shed 0 bases, J shed 10 bases, and the junction held 12 bases outside the gene matches. In DNA, the CDR3 is TGCAGCGTTGAAGATCGGTCGAGCGGGAGGGCCAAGGAGCAGTTCTTC. Protein product: CSVEDRSSGRAKEQFF.

Many counts were recorded for this clonotype. The chain is built from TRBV2 and TRBJ1-2; 8 bases agree with TRBD1. The germline V gene has CDR1 SNHLY and CDR2 FYNNEI. CDR3 length: 14 residues. The V segment lost 7 bases and the J segment 1 base; nucleotides outside the gene matches: 5. The chain's CDR3 is CASTTTGVNYGYTF. CDR3 DNA: TGTGCCAGCACTACGACAGGGGTTAACTATGGCTACACCTTC.

This clonotype has a count of ten or more. The rearrangement joins TRBV12-3 or TRBV12-4 to TRBJ1-5, with D possibly TRBD1 on 5 matching bases. Trimming pared 7 bases from V and 9 bases from J, leaving 19 bases between. The CDR3 is made up of 14 amino acids. CDR3 loop: CASTVGQGGPPQHF. The CDR3 region has the DNA TGTGCCAGCACCGTAGGGCAGGGAGGGCCGCCCCAGCATTTT.

The table lists this clonotype with a few counts. The CDR3 loop is CASRDGRVATEAFF. The DNA for the CDR3 is TGTGCCAGCAGGGACGGAAGGGTTGCCACTGAAGCTTTCTTT. The chain employs TRBV6-2 or TRBV6-3 and TRBJ1-1; D gene uncertain. Germline V lookup: CDR1 MNHEY, CDR2 SVGEGT. Trimming shortened V by 6 bases and J by 4 bases, and 15 bases separated the two germline ends. The CDR3 sequence is 14 residues long.

This clonotype was counted ten times or more. This rearrangement joins TRBV9 to TRBJ1-3; tentatively, D is TRBD1 (5 bases). Germline V CDR1 and CDR2: SGDLS, YYNGEE. Trimming removed 3 bases at V and 2 bases at J, with 9 bases between. The CDR3 is 14 residues long. The CDR3 sequence is CASSGQIAGNTIYF. In DNA form, the CDR3 reads TGTGCCAGCAGCGGACAGATAGCTGGAAACACCATATATTTT.

This clonotype has more than one count but fewer than ten. The gene calls are TRBV18 and TRBJ1-1, with D unclear. Germline loops: CDR1 KGHSH, CDR2 LQKENI. The CDR3 extends over 15 amino acids. Deletions cut 1 base from V and 7 bases from J, with 16 bases between. The DNA for the CDR3 is TGTGCCAGCTCACCACGCCGGGCAGTCGCTGGTGAAGCTTTCTTT. The encoded protein is CASSPRRAVAGEAFF.

This chain links TRBV7-8 with TRBJ1-1; 7 bases align to TRBD1. Germline V lookup: CDR1 SGHVS, CDR2 FQNEAQ. V shed 5 bases and J 1 base; nucleotides not matched to a gene: 10. The CDR3 runs to 16 residues. CDR3: CASSPRGGQPNTEAFF. The CDR3 DNA is TGTGCCAGCAGCCCAAGGGGGGGACAGCCGAACACTGAAGCTTTCTTT. Full variable domain (rest looked up from reference TRBV7-8 and TRBJ1-1): GAGVSQSPRYKVAKRGQDVALRCDPISGHVSLFWYQQALGQGPEFLTYFQNEAQLDKSGLPSDRFFAERPEGSVSTLKIQRTQQEDSAVYLCASSPRGGQPNTEAFFGQGTRLTVV.

There are a few counts of this clonotype. In DNA, the CDR3 is TGTGCCAGCAGTGCTCGCGGGGGGGACACAGATACGCAGTATTTT. It codes for CASSARGGDTDTQYF. The chain joins TRBV5-6 to TRBJ2-3; 9 bases are a match to TRBD2. Germline CDR1 SGHDT, CDR2 YYEEEE. CDR3 length: 15 residues. The ends lost 5 bases at V and 2 bases at J; junction bases unmatched: 6.

The CDR3 DNA follows: TGTGCCAGCAGTTTACAGGGATATAGCAATCAGCCCCAGCATTTT. It codes for CASSLQGYSNQPQHF. The chain has TRBV27 and TRBJ1-5, with D maybe TRBD1 (5 bases). The length of the CDR3 is 15 residues. Trimming pared 2 bases from V and 0 bases from J, leaving 8 bases between. CDR1 and CDR2 from the germline V gene are MNHEY and SMNVEV (reference sequence).

This clonotype has ten or more counts. CDR3 amino acids: CATLDRGISNTGELFF. The CDR3 bases are TGTGCCACGCTGGACAGGGGGATTTCGAACACCGGGGAGCTGTTTTTT. The chain uses TRBV24-1 and TRBJ2-2; 10 bases agree with TRBD1. The CDR3 totals 16 residues. The J segment lost 0 bases and the V segment lost 10 bases, leaving 7 bases of the junction unmatched. The germline V gene encodes CDR1 KGHDR and CDR2 SFDVKD.

Judged by abundance, this clonotype is medium-sized (0.01 to 0.1%). The chain joins TRBV5-1 to TRBJ2-1; possibly TRBD1 for D (5 bases). Trimming left V 4 bases short and J 0 bases short, with 8 bases between. The CDR3 totals 14 residues. Germline V CDR1 and CDR2: SGHRS, YFSETQ. The CDR3 loop reads CASSEGDSYNEQFF. CDR3 coding DNA: TGCGCCAGCAGCGAAGGGGACTCCTACAATGAGCAGTTCTTC.

Many counts were recorded for this clonotype. The gene calls are TRBV7-2 and TRBJ2-5; D unclear. Deletions cut 8 bases from V and 1 base from J, with 14 bases between. The CDR3 is 14 amino acids. Germline V lookup: CDR1 SGHTA, CDR2 FQGNSA. The CDR3 protein is CASAAFNSQETQYF. The CDR3 DNA reads TGTGCCAGCGCCGCCTTCAACTCCCAAGAGACCCAGTACTTC.

This clonotype showed up many times. This sequence joins TRBV29-1 and TRBJ1-2; D gene uncertain. The CDR3 has 10 amino acids. V gave up 7 bases and J gave up 4 bases, with 7 bases separating them. From germline, CDR1 is SQVTM and CDR2 ANQGSEA. The CDR3 DNA is TGCAGCGCTGACCCCTATGGCTACACCTTC. It is translated as CSADPYGYTF.

This clonotype showed up many times. The chain has TRBV4-1 and TRBJ2-3, with 7 positions matching TRBD2. This CDR3 spans 15 amino acids. Trimming cost V 4 bases and J 2 bases; bases outside gene matches: 6. CDR1 and CDR2 (germline): MGHRA, YSYEKL. The CDR3 bases are TGCGCCAGCAGCCCCCGGGACTACCCCACAGATACGCAGTATTTT. This gives the protein CASSPRDYPTDTQYF.

There are many counts of this clonotype. This rearrangement joins TRBV30 to TRBJ2-3; maybe TRBD1 (6 bases). Germline CDR1 reads GTSNPN; CDR2 reads SVGIG (reference sequence). Trimming pared 3 bases from V and 2 bases from J, leaving 18 bases between. CDR3 size: 16 residues. The CDR3 DNA reads TGTGCCTGGAGCCAGGGGTCAGGGGCGGACACAGATACGCAGTATTTT. Translated: CAWSQGSGADTDTQYF.

This clonotype was recorded at least ten times. The chain joins TRBV7-6 to TRBJ2-6; TRBD2 is a possible D gene (6 bases). This CDR3 has 18 amino acids. CDR1 is SGHVS and CDR2 is FNYEAQ in the germline V gene. V lost 4 bases and J lost 3, with 19 bases in between. CDR3 residues: CASSSYPVGTFGANVLTF. The CDR3 DNA follows: TGTGCCAGCAGCTCTTATCCCGTCGGGACTTTTGGGGCCAACGTCCTGACTTTC. The full variable domain, in which reference TRBV7-6 and TRBJ2-6 provide the parts outside the CDR3, is GAGVSQSPRYKVTKRGQDVALRCDPISGHVSLYWYRQALGQGPEFLTYFNYEAQQDKSGLPNDRFSAERPEGSISTLTIQRTEQRDSAMYRCASSSYPVGTFGANVLTFGAGSRLTVL.

This clonotype was picked up many times. The chain has TRBV3-1 and TRBJ2-1; TRBD2 aligns across 12 bases. V shed 7 bases, J shed 5 bases, and the junction held 6 bases outside the gene matches. The CDR3 runs to 15 residues. Germline CDR1 LGHDT, CDR2 YNNKEL (reference sequence). CDR3 in DNA: TGTGCCAGCAAACTAGCGGGGGGCAGGGACAATGAGCAGTTCTTC. Translated: CASKLAGGRDNEQFF.

This clonotype has only a few counts. The J gene is TRBJ2-7, the V gene TRBV27; D assignment may be TRBD1 or TRBD2 (5 bases each). Trimming removed 3 bases at V and 3 bases at J, with 9 bases between. The germline gives CDR1 MNHEY, CDR2 SMNVEV (reference sequence). This CDR3 region has 13 residues. In nucleotides, the CDR3 is TGTGCCAGCAGTTTTGGGACGTACTACGAGCAGTACTTC. The encoded protein is CASSFGTYYEQYF.

This clonotype was detected many times. The chain is built from TRBV18 and TRBJ2-1; 7 nucleotides align to TRBD1. CDR1 and CDR2 from the germline V gene are KGHSH and LQKENI. The CDR3 is made up of 14 amino acids. V was pared by 3 bases and J by 3 bases, with 2 bases of the junction left unmatched. CDR3 nucleotides: TGTGCCAGCTCACCGGGGACAGACTACAATGAGCAGTTCTTC. It yields the protein CASSPGTDYNEQFF.

This clonotype was observed many times. V usage is TRBV7-3 and J usage is TRBJ1-5, with D unclear. The CDR3 contains 13 residues. V was shortened by 8 bases and J by 0 bases, with 8 bases between the two germline ends. The germline V gene has CDR1 SGHTA and CDR2 FQGTGA. The chain's CDR3 is CASRGVSNQPQHF. The CDR3 bases are TGTGCCAGCCGTGGCGTTAGCAATCAGCCCCAGCATTTT.

The J gene is TRBJ2-2, the V gene TRBV20-1, with 9 nucleotides matching TRBD2. Germline trimming cut 6 bases from V and 6 bases from J; bases unmatched to any gene: 14. Germline CDR1 is DFQATT and CDR2 is SNEGSKA (reference sequence). The CDR3 is 16 residues long. DNA for the CDR3: TGCAGTGCCCATAGAGCCTTAGCGGGGGTATCCGGGGAGCTGTTTTTT. Protein sequence: CSAHRALAGVSGELFF.

Ten or more counts support this clonotype. The chain has TRBV14 and TRBJ1-1, with a weak D call TRBD1 (5 bases). The germline CDR1 and CDR2 sequences are SGHDN and FVKESK. The CDR3 contains 13 residues. V gave up 9 bases and J gave up 6 bases, with 17 bases separating them. CDR3 region: CASSVPGSSEAFF. The CDR3 DNA reads TGTGCCAGTAGCGTGCCAGGGAGCTCTGAAGCTTTCTTT. Full variable domain (missing parts from reference TRBV14 and TRBJ1-1): EAGVTQFPSHSVIEKGQTVTLRCDPISGHDNLYWYRRVMGKEIKFLLHFVKESKQDESGMPNNRFLAERTGGTYSTLKVQPAELEDSGVYFCASSVPGSSEAFFGQGTRLTVV.

This clonotype appeared many times. The rearrangement uses TRBV7-9 and TRBJ1-1; a weak D match, TRBD1 (5 bases). This CDR3 has 16 amino acids. Germline V gene data show CDR1 as SEHNR and CDR2 as FQNEAQ (reference sequence). V dropped 6 bases and J dropped 1 base, with 18 bases sitting between them. The CDR3 spells CASRRRSGGANTEAFF. CDR3 DNA: TGTGCCAGCAGACGACGGAGCGGTGGGGCGAACACTGAAGCTTTCTTT.

This clonotype was recorded at least ten times. V gene TRBV14 combines with J gene TRBJ1-1, with 9 bases matching TRBD1. There are 16 residues in the CDR3. The ends lost 1 base at V and 4 bases at J; junction bases unmatched: 7. The germline CDR1 and CDR2 sequences are SGHDN and FVKESK. DNA for the CDR3: TGTGCCAGCAGCCAAGCGGACAGGGGCTGGGGCACTGAAGCTTTCTTT. Translated, it gives CASSQADRGWGTEAFF.

The chain combines TRBV14 with TRBJ2-2; D remains unclear. This CDR3 has 14 residues. The V gene's germline CDR1 is SGHDN and CDR2 FVKESK. Trimming stripped 1 base from V and 4 bases from J, with 7 bases between. The CDR3 DNA is TGTGCCAGCAGCCAAGCTATCAGCACCGGGGAGCTGTTTTTT. It specifies CASSQAISTGELFF.